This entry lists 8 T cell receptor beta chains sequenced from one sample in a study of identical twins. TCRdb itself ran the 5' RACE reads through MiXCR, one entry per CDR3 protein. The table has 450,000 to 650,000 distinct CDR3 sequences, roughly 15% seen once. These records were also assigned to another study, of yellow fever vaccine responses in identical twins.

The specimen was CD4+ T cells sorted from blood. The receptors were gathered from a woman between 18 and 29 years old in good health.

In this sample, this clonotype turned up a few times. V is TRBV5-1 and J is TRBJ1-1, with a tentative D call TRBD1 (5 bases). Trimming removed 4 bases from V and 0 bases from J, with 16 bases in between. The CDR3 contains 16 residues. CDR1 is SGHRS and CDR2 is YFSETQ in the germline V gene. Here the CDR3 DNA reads TGCGCCAGCAGCCAGACCGCCGGGGCGGTGAACACTGAAGCTTTCTTT. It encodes CASSQTAGAVNTEAFF. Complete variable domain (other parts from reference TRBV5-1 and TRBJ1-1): KAGVTQTPRYLIKTRGQQVTLSCSPISGHRSVSWYQQTPGQGLQFLFEYFSETQRNKGNFPGRFSGRQFSNSRSEMNVSTLELGDSALYLCASSQTAGAVNTEAFFGQGTRLTVV.

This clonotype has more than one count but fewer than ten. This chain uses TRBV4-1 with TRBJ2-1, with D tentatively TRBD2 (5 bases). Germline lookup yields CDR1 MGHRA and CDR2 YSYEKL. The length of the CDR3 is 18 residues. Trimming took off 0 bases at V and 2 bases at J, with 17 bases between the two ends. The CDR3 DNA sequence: TGCGCCAGCAGCCAAGAGGCGGCTGGCGGGTTAACCTACAATGAGCAGTTCTTC. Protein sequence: CASSQEAAGGLTYNEQFF.

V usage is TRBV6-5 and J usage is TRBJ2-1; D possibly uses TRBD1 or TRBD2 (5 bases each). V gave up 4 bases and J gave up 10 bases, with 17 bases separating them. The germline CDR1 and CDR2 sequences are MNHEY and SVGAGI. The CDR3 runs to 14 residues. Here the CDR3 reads CASSSTGPRTEQFF. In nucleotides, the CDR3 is TGTGCCAGCAGTTCGACGGGACCACGCACGGAGCAGTTCTTC.

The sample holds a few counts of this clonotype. The CDR3 nucleotides read TGTGCCAGCAGTACCAGGGTCACTGAAGCTTTCTTT. This codes for CASSTRVTEAFF. The chain recombines TRBV6-1 with TRBJ1-1; possibly TRBD1 for D (5 bases). Per germline, CDR1 MNHNS and CDR2 SASEGT. The CDR3 spans 12 residues. V dropped 5 bases and J dropped 4 bases, with 8 bases sitting between them.

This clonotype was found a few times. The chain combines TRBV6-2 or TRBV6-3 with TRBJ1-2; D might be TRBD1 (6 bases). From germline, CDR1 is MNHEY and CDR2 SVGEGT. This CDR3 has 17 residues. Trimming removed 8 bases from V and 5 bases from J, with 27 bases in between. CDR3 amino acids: CASQSGGGKAPLYGYTF. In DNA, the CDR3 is TGTGCCAGCCAAAGCGGAGGGGGAAAAGCCCCGCTGTATGGCTACACCTTC.

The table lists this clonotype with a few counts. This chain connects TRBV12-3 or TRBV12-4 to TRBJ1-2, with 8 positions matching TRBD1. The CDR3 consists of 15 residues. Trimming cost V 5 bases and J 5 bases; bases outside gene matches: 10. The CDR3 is CASSKQGVGAYGYTF. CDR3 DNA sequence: TGTGCCAGCAGTAAACAGGGGGTTGGGGCTTATGGCTACACCTTC.

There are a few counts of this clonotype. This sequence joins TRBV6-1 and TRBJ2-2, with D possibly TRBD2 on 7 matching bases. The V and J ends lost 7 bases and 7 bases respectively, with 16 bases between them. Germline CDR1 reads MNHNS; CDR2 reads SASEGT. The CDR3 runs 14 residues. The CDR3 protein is CASTLSRGGGELFF. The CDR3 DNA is TGTGCCAGCACCCTATCGAGGGGGGGCGGGGAGCTGTTTTTT.

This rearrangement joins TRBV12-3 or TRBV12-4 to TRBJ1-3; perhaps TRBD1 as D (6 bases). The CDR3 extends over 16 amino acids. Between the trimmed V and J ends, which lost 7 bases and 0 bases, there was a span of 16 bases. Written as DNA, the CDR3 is TGTGCCAGCAAAAGATTCGGGACAAACTCTGGAAACACCATATATTTT. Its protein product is CASKRFGTNSGNTIYF.